These 15 T cell receptor beta chains came from one sample sequenced in a study of cytomegalovirus exposure and HLA in healthy donors. This PCR relied on a set of 60 Vbeta primers and 13 Jbeta primers. Assay used: immunoSEQ multiplex PCR; TCRdb lists only in-frame clones, some missing. The table includes 220,000 or so clones, approximately 78% detected once. Sequenced input: PBMCs. The receptors derive from a woman in her thirties or forties in good health and CMV-seronegative.

The V call is TRBV7-9, the J call TRBJ2-5; 7 bases agree with TRBD2. The assigned J gene may be wrong: the sequence end matches TRBJ2-7 better. The CDR3 is 14 residues long. In germline, CDR1 is SEHNR, CDR2 FQNEAQ (reference sequence). The CDR3 coding sequence is TGTGCCAGCAGCTTAGACGGGACTATCTACGAGCAGTACTTC. Translating it yields CASSLDGTIYEQYF.

Points on this clone: The germline gene is not matched at one end of the junction; a read error may be the cause. The rearrangement uses TRBV7-9 and TRBJ1-4; D is uncertain. Germline-derived CDR1 and CDR2 are SEHNR and FQNEAQ (reference sequence). This CDR3 is 15 amino acids long. As DNA, the CDR3 is TGTTCCAGCAGCCCCGTGGAAAGAGGGAGGAAAAAACTGTTTTTT. As protein: CSSSPVERGRKKLFF.

This clone turned up a few times. The V gene is TRBV2, the J gene TRBJ1-2; 10 bases align to TRBD1. This CDR3 is built from 14 residues. The J segment lost 8 bases and the V segment lost 5 bases, leaving 8 bases of the junction unmatched. CDR1 and CDR2 (germline): SNHLY, FYNNEI. CDR3 nucleotide sequence: TGTGCCAGCAGTCGTGGGACAGGGGTTCGCGGCTACACCTTC. Translating gives CASSRGTGVRGYTF.

The chain couples TRBV30 to TRBJ1-5; D is perhaps TRBD1 (5 bases). Germline CDR1 reads GTSNPN; CDR2 reads SVGIG (reference sequence). V was trimmed by 2 bases and J by 2 bases, leaving 10 bases between them. The CDR3 totals 14 residues. This CDR3 is CAWSSDIGNQPQHF. The DNA for the CDR3 is TGTGCCTGGAGTTCGGACATTGGCAATCAGCCCCAGCATTTT.

Only a few counts were recorded for this clone. The chain links TRBV28 to TRBJ2-2; a possible D gene is TRBD2 (6 bases). With 6 bases removed from V and 1 base from J, the gap between germline ends came to 9 bases. This CDR3 contains 14 residues. Germline CDR1 MDHEN, CDR2 SYDVKM. CDR3 sequence (DNA): TGTGCCAGCAGATTTAGCGGGAACACCGGGGAGCTGTTTTTT. Translated, it gives CASRFSGNTGELFF.

The chain uses TRBV6-1 and TRBJ1-3; TRBD1 matches 10 bases. The V and J ends lost 3 bases and 0 bases, in that order; junction bases with no gene match: 5. The CDR3 consists of 17 residues. CDR1 is MNHNS, CDR2 SASEGT, per germline. CDR3 sequence (DNA): TGTGCCAGCAGTGATCCGGGACAGGGGATCTCTGGAAACACCATATATTTT. This translates into CASSDPGQGISGNTIYF.

The genes are TRBV30 and TRBJ1-3, with D perhaps TRBD1 (5 bases). Per the germline V gene, CDR1 is GTSNPN and CDR2 is SVGIG (reference sequence). There are 15 residues in the CDR3. The V end lost 1 base, the J end lost 0 bases, and 10 bases lay between the germline ends. Written as DNA, the CDR3 is TGTGCCTGGAGTGCTTCAGGGTTCTCTGGAAACACCATATATTTT. Protein sequence: CAWSASGFSGNTIYF. Supplemented by reference TRBV30 and TRBJ1-3, the full variable domain reads SQTIHQWPATLVQPVGSPLSLECTVEGTSNPNLYWYRQAAGRGLQLLFYSVGIGQISSEVPQNLSASRPQDRQFILSSKKLLLSDSGFYLCAWSASGFSGNTIYFGEGSWLTVV.

The J gene is TRBJ2-5, the V gene TRBV5-1, with 9 bases identical to TRBD2. Germline trimming cut 0 bases from V and 5 bases from J; bases unmatched to any gene: 11. This CDR3 has 17 residues. Germline CDR1 and CDR2: SGHRS and YFSETQ. The CDR3 loop reads CASSLGSSGTSGETQYF. The DNA of the CDR3 is TGCGCCAGCAGCTTGGGTTCTAGCGGGACCTCTGGGGAGACCCAGTACTTC.

V usage is TRBV12-5 and J usage is TRBJ2-7, with a possible D match to TRBD1 (6 bases). This CDR3 region has 10 residues. Germline V gives CDR1 LGHNT, CDR2 FRNRAP. The V end was cut by 6 bases, the J end by 9 bases, with 9 bases between. The CDR3 bases are TGTGCTAGTGGGGGGACATGGCAGTACTTC. Translated: CASGGTWQYF.

This clone was seen a handful of times. The rearrangement links TRBV10-1 to TRBJ2-3; the D gene is possibly TRBD1 (5 bases). The CDR3 totals 13 residues. Deletions cut 7 bases from V and 3 bases from J, with 11 bases between. Germline V gene data show CDR1 as WNHNN and CDR2 as SYGVQD (reference sequence). CDR3: CASKATATDTQYF. CDR3 nucleotides: TGCGCCAGCAAGGCGACAGCGACAGATACGCAGTATTTT.

The V gene is TRBV11-2, the J gene TRBJ1-1; no clear D. CDR3 size: 15 residues. Germline V lookup: CDR1 SGHAT, CDR2 FQNNGV. Trimming shortened V by 0 bases and J by 0 bases, and 8 bases separated the two germline ends. The CDR3 DNA sequence: TGTGCCAGCAGCTTAGATCCGGGTGTGAACACTGAAGCTTTCTTT. This encodes CASSLDPGVNTEAFF.

The J gene is TRBJ2-7, the V gene TRBV30, with 9 bases identical to TRBD1. V dropped 2 bases and J dropped 2; count of bases not matched to a gene: 16. This CDR3 spans 18 amino acids. Germline assignment: CDR1 GTSNPN and CDR2 SVGIG (reference sequence). CDR3 nucleotides: TGTGCCTGGAGTACCGGGACAGGGTTTTTTTCTAGCGCCTACGAGCAGTACTTC. Translating gives CAWSTGTGFFSSAYEQYF.

This clone was observed once. The J gene is TRBJ2-7, the V gene TRBV27; tentative D call: TRBD1 (7 bases). Deletions cut 3 bases from V and 0 bases from J, with 9 bases between. The CDR3 is 14 residues long. Germline assignment: CDR1 MNHEY and CDR2 SMNVEV (reference sequence). CDR3 nucleotide sequence: TGTGCCAGCAGTTTTCAGGGGGGCTCCTACGAGCAGTACTTC. This translates into CASSFQGGSYEQYF.

The chain uses TRBV7-3 and TRBJ2-3, with 10 bases fitting TRBD2. V shed 5 bases, J shed 4 bases, and the junction held 3 bases outside the gene matches. CDR1 is SGHTA and CDR2 is FQGTGA in the germline V gene. The CDR3 totals 14 residues. The CDR3 here is CASSPSGSSDTQYF. The CDR3 DNA is TGTGCCAGCAGCCCTAGCGGGAGTTCAGATACGCAGTATTTT.

The chain uses TRBV19 and TRBJ1-1, with D perhaps matching TRBD1 (5 bases). Trimming left V 0 bases short and J 10 bases short, with 9 bases between. The CDR3 sequence is 12 residues long. Germline V gene data show CDR1 as LNHDA and CDR2 as SQIVND (reference sequence). CDR3 region: CASSIEGRGAFF. The CDR3 DNA follows: TGTGCCAGTAGTATAGAGGGGCGGGGAGCTTTCTTT.